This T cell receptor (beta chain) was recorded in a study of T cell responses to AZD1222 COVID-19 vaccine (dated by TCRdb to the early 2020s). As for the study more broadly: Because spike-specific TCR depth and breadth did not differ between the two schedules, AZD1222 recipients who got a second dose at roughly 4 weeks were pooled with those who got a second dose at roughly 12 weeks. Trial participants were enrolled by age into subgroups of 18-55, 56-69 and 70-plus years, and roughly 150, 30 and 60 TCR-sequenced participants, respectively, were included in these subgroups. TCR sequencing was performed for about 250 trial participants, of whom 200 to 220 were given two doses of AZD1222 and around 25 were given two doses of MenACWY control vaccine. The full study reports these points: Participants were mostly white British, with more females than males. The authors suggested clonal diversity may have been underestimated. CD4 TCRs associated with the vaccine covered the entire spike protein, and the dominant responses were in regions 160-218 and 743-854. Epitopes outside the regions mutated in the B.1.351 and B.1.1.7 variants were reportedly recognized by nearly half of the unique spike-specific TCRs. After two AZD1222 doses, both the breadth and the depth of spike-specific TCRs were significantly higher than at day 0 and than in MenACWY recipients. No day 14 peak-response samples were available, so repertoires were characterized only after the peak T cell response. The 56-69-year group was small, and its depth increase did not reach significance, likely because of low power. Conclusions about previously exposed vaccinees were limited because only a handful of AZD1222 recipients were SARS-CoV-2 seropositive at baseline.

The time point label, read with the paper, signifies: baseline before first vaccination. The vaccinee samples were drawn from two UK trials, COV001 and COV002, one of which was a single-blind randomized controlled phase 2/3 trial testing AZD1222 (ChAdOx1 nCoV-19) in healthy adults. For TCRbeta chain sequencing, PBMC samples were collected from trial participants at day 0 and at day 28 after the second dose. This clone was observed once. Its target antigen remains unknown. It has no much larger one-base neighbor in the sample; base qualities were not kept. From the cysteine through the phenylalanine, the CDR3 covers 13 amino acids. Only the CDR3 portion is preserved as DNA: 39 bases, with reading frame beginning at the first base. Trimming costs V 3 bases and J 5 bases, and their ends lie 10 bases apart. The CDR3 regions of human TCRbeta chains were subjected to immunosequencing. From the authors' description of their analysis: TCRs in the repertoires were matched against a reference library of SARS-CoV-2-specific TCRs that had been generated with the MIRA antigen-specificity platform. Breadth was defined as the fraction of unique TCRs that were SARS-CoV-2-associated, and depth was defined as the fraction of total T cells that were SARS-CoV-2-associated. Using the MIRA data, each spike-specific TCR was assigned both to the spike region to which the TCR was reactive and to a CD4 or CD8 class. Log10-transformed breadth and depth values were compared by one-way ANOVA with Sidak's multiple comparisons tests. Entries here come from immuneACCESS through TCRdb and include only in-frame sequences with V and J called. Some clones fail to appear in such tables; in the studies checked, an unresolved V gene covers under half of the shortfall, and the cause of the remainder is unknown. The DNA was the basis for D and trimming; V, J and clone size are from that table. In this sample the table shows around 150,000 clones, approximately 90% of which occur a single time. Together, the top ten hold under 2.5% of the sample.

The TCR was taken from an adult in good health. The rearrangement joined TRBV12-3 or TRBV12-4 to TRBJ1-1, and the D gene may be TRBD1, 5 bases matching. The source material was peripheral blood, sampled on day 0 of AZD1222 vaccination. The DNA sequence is TGTGCCAGCAGTTTGGGGGGGTGGACTGAAGCTTTCTTT. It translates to CASSLGGWTEAFF.